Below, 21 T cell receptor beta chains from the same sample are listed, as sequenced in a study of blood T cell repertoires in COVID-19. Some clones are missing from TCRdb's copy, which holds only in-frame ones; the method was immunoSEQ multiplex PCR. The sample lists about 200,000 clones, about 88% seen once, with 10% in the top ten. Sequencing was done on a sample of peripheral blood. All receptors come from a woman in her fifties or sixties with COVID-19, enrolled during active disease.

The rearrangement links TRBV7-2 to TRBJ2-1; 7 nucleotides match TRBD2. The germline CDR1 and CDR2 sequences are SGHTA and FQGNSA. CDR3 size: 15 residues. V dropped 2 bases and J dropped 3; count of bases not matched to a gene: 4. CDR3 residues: CASSLLGGGYNEQFF. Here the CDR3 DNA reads TGTGCCAGCAGCTTATTGGGGGGGGGCTACAATGAGCAGTTCTTC.

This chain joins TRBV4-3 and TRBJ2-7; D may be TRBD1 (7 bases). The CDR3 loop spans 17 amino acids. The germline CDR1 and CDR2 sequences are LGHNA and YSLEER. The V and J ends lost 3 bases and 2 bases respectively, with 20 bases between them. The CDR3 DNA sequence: TGCGCCAGCAGCCAGGAACCGCCAGGGGGGAGCGCCTACGAGCAGTACTTC. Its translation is CASSQEPPGGSAYEQYF.

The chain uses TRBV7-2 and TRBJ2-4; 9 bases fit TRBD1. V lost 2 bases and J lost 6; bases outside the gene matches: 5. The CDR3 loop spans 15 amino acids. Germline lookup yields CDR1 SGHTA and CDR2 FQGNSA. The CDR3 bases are TGTGCCAGCAGCTTAAAGACAGGGGGAGTAAACATTCAGTACTTC. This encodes CASSLKTGGVNIQYF. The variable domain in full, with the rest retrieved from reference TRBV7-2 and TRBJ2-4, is GAGVSQSPSNKVTEKGKDVELRCDPISGHTALYWYRQSLGQGLEFLIYFQGNSAPDKSGLPSDRFSAERTGGSVSTLTIQRTQQEDSAVYLCASSLKTGGVNIQYFGAGTRLSVL.

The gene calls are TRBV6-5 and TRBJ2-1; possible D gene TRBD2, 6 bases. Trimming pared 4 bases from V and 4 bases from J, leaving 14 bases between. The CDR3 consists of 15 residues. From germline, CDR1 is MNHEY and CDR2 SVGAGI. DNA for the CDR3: TGTGCCAGCAGTTTCACCGACGGAGGGTACAATGAGCAGTTCTTC. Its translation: CASSFTDGGYNEQFF.

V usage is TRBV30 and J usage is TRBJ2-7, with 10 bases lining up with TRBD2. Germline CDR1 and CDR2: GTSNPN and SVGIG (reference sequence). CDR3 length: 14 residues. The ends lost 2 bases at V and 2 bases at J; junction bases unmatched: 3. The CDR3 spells CAWSRSGGAYEQYF. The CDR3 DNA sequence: TGTGCCTGGAGTAGAAGCGGGGGGGCCTACGAGCAGTACTTC. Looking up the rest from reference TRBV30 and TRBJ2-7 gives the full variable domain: SQTIHQWPATLVQPVGSPLSLECTVEGTSNPNLYWYRQAAGRGLQLLFYSVGIGQISSEVPQNLSASRPQDRQFILSSKKLLLSDSGFYLCAWSRSGGAYEQYFGPGTRLTVT.

The CDR3: CAWSGAGPYEQYF. CDR3 in DNA: TGTGCCTGGAGTGGGGCAGGGCCCTACGAGCAGTACTTC. V gene TRBV30 combines with J gene TRBJ2-7, with D perhaps TRBD1 (5 bases). This CDR3 comprises 13 residues. The V gene lost 1 base and the J gene lost 2 bases, with 9 bases spanning the gap. Germline V gene sequence: CDR1 GTSNPN, CDR2 SVGIG (reference sequence).

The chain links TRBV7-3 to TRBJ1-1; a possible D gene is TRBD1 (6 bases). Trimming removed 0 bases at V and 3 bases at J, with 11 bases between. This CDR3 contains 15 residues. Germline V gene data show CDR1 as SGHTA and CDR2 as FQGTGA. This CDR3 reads CASSLTGRGYTEAFF. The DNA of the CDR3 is TGTGCCAGCAGCTTAACGGGCAGGGGTTACACTGAAGCTTTCTTT.

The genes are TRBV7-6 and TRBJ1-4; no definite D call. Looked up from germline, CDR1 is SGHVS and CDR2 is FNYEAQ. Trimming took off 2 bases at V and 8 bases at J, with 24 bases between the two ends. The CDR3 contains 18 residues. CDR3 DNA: TGTGCCAGCAGCTTATTTTCTAGGGAGGCCCAATTGGGAGAAAAACTGTTTTTT. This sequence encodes CASSLFSREAQLGEKLFF. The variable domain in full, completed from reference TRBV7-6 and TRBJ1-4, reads GAGVSQSPRYKVTKRGQDVALRCDPISGHVSLYWYRQALGQGPEFLTYFNYEAQQDKSGLPNDRFSAERPEGSISTLTIQRTEQRDSAMYRCASSLFSREAQLGEKLFFGSGTQLSVL.

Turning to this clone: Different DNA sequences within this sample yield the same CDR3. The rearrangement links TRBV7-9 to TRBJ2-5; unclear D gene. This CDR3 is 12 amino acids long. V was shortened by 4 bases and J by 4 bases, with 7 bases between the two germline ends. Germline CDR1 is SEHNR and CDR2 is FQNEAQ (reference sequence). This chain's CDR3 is CASSSPGETQYF. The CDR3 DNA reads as TGTGCCAGCAGCTCCCCGGGAGAGACCCAGTACTTC. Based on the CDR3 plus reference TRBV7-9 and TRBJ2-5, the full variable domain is DTGVSQNPRHKITKRGQNVTFRCDPISEHNRLYWYRQTLGQGPEFLTYFQNEAQLEKSRLLSDRFSAERPKGSFSTLEIQRTEQGDSAMYLCASSSPGETQYFGPGTRLLVL.

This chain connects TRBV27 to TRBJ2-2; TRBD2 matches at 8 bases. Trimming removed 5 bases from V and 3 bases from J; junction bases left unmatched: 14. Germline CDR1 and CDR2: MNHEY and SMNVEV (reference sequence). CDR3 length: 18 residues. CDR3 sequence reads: CASSPLIMTGGDTGELFF. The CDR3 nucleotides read TGTGCCAGCAGTCCCCTTATCATGACGGGGGGGGACACCGGGGAGCTGTTTTTT.

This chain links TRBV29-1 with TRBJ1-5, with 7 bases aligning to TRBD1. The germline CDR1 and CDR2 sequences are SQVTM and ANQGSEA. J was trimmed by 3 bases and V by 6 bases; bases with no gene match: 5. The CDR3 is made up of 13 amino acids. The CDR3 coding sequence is TGCAGCGTGAGGACAGGTTCCAATCAGCCCCAGCATTTT. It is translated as CSVRTGSNQPQHF.

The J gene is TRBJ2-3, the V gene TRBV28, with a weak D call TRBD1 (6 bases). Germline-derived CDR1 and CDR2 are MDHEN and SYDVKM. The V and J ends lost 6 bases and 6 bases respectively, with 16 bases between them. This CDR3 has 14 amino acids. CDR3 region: CASSPPGRGDTQYF. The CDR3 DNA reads TGTGCCAGCAGCCCTCCTGGTAGGGGGGATACGCAGTATTTT.

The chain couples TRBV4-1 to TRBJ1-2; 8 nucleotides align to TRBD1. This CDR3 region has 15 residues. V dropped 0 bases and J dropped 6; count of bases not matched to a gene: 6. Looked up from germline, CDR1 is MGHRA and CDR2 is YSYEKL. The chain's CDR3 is CASSQEGRGLDGYTF. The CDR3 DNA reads TGCGCCAGCAGCCAAGAGGGCAGGGGGCTGGATGGCTACACCTTC.

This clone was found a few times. The CDR3 region is CASSVRSGTQYF. The CDR3 DNA reads as TGTGCCAGTAGTGTTAGATCGGGTACGCAGTATTTT. V gene TRBV19 combines with J gene TRBJ2-3; no definite D call. Germline loops: CDR1 LNHDA, CDR2 SQIVND (reference sequence). This CDR3 region has 12 residues. V was pared by 5 bases and J by 8 bases, with 11 bases between.

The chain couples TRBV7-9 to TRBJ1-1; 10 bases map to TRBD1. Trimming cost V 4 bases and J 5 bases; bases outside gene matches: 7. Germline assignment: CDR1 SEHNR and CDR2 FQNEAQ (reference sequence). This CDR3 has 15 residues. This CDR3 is CASSSDRGRRTEAFF. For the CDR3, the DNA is TGTGCCAGCAGCTCCGACAGGGGGCGGAGGACTGAAGCTTTCTTT.

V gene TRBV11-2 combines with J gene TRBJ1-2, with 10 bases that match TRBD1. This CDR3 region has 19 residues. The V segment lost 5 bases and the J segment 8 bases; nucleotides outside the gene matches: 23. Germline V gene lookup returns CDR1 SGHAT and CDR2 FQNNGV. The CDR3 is CASSRIKPGQGKESWGYTF. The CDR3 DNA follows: TGTGCCAGCAGCCGAATTAAGCCGGGACAGGGGAAAGAATCGTGGGGCTACACCTTC.

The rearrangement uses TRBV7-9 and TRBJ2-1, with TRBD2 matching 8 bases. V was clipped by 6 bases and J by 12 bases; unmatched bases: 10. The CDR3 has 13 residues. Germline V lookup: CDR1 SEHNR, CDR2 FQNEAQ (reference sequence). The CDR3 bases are TGTGCCAGCAGTTACGGACTAGCTCTAAGGCAGTTCTTC. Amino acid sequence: CASSYGLALRQFF.

The CDR3, as DNA: TGTGCCACCAGTGATTTGAGTGGGACATCCGACAATGAGCAGTTCTTC. This translates into CATSDLSGTSDNEQFF. This chain joins TRBV24-1 and TRBJ2-1, with D perhaps TRBD1 (6 bases). The CDR3 has 16 amino acids. Germline-derived CDR1 and CDR2 are KGHDR and SFDVKD. Trimming stripped 0 bases from V and 5 bases from J, with 13 bases between.

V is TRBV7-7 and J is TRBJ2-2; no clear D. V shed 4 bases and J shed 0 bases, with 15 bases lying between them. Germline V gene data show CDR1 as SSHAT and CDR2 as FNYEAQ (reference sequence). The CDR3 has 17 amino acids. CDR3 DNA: TGTGCCAGCAGCTCACCCCCTCTAGAATCGAACACCGGGGAGCTGTTTTTT. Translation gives CASSSPPLESNTGELFF.

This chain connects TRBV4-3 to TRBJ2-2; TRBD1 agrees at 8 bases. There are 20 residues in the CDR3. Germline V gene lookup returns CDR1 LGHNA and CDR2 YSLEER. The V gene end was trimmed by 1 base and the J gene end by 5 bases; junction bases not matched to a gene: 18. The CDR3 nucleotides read TGCGCCAGCAGCCAAGCCAGGGGGCGCGGGGTGGTCAGTGGTACCGGGGAGCTGTTTTTT. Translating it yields CASSQARGRGVVSGTGELFF.

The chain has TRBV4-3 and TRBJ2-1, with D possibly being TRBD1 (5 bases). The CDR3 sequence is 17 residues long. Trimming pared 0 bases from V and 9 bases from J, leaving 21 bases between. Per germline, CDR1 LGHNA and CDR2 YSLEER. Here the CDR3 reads CASSQEGVLGTESEQFF. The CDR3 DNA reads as TGCGCCAGCAGCCAAGAAGGGGTTTTGGGCACCGAGAGTGAGCAGTTCTTC.